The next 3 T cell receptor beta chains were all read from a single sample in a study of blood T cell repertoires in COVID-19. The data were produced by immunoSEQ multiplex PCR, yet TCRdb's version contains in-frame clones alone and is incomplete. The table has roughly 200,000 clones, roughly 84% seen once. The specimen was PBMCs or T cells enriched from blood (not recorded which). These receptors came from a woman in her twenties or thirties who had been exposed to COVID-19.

This CDR3 is CSVELAGIGREQYF. CDR3 bases: TGCAGCGTTGAACTGGCAGGGATCGGCCGCGAGCAGTACTTC. This chain uses TRBV29-1 with TRBJ2-7; D is perhaps TRBD1 (5 bases). In germline, CDR1 is SQVTM, CDR2 ANQGSEA. The CDR3 has 14 amino acids. Trimming removed 2 bases from V and 6 bases from J, with 17 bases in between.

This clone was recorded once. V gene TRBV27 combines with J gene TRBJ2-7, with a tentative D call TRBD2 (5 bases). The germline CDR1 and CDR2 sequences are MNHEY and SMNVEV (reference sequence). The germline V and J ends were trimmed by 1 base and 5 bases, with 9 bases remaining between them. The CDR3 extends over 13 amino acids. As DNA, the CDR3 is TGTGCCAGCAGTTTATTCCCGGGGAACGAGCAGTACTTC. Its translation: CASSLFPGNEQYF.

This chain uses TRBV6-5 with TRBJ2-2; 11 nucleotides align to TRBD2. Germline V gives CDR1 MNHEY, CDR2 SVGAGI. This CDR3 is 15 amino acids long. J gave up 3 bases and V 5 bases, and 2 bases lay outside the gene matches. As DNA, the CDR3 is TGTGCCAGCAGTCCTAGCGGGGGGTACACCGGGGAGCTGTTTTTT. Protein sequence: CASSPSGGYTGELFF.